This TCR beta chain was captured by sequencing in a study of blood T cells in healthy people across ages. A sample-barcoded 5' primer and a J-beta primer mix were used in a second PCR of roughly 7 to 11 cycles. TCRdb passed the 5' RACE reads through MiXCR, listing each CDR3 protein once. The table records 650,000 or so distinct CDR3 sequences, around 50% of them present only once. This clonotype was recorded at least ten times. The sequenced sample was blood. This TCR derives from a woman aged 80 or over in good health.

The CDR3 here is CASTPTSGSLAKNIQYF. The CDR3 DNA is TGTGCCAGCACACCAACGTCGGGCAGCTTAGCCAAAAACATTCAGTACTTC. V and J are TRBV7-2 and TRBJ2-4; no definite D call. V lost 7 bases, J lost 0 bases, and 19 bases lay in between. Germline V lookup: CDR1 SGHTA, CDR2 FQGNSA. CDR3 size: 17 residues.